The clone carrying this TCR beta chain turned up a few times. Its antigen remains unknown. This sample stems from a study of long-term antiretroviral therapy in people with HIV. Sequencing relied on immunoSEQ assay v3.0, run at survey level. Here immunoSEQ multiplex PCR was the method, and the copy in TCRdb shows in-frame clones only, minus some. This sample has about 33,000 clones, with about 80% found just once. The study's findings and limits: ART-treated samples gained diversity yet remained below transplant donor controls.

Every specimen held between roughly 0.85-11 million cryopreserved PBMC. These were thawed and washed before DNA extraction. The TCR sequence derives from a woman aged 50 to 60 with HIV. Source: unsorted PBMCs, taken 2 years after starting antiretroviral therapy.

This CDR3 reads CASSFAPKSPLHF. The CDR3 DNA reads TGTGCCAGCAGCTTTGCCCCCAAATCACCCCTCCACTTT. The chain employs TRBV7-6 and TRBJ1-6; the D is unclear. The CDR3 sequence is 13 residues long. V was pared by 3 bases and J by 10 bases, with 10 bases between. The V gene's germline CDR1 is SGHVS and CDR2 FNYEAQ.